Reported below is one T cell receptor (beta chain). Its antigen is as yet unknown. The record originates from a study of shared clonotypes between healthy human individuals. The study, taken as a whole, reports: Shared clonotypes across all four donors exceeded non-shared ones in generation probability.

Germline values: CDR1 MDHEN, CDR2 SYDVKM. The CDR3 has 18 residues. With V trimmed by 5 bases and J by 2 bases, 10 bases remained unmatched. At a deep level, the assay was run. On sorted subsets, replicate PCRs used 200 to 250 ng DNA, or around 30,000 T cell genomes. Assay used: immunoSEQ multiplex PCR; TCRdb lists only in-frame clones, some missing. The sample contains about 800,000 clones, around 96% of which appear only once. Terminally differentiated effector memory CD45RA+ cells were excluded by CCR7 positive selection of CD45RO-negative cells. This receptor was identified in a man aged 25 to 40 in good health. The material sequenced was naive CD8+ T cells sorted from blood. This chain joins TRBV28 and TRBJ1-5, with 12 bases matching TRBD1. The CDR3 DNA reads TGTGCCAGCAGTCCACTGGGACAGGGGGCTCTAGGCAATCAGCCCCAGCATTTT. Its protein is CASSPLGQGALGNQPQHF.